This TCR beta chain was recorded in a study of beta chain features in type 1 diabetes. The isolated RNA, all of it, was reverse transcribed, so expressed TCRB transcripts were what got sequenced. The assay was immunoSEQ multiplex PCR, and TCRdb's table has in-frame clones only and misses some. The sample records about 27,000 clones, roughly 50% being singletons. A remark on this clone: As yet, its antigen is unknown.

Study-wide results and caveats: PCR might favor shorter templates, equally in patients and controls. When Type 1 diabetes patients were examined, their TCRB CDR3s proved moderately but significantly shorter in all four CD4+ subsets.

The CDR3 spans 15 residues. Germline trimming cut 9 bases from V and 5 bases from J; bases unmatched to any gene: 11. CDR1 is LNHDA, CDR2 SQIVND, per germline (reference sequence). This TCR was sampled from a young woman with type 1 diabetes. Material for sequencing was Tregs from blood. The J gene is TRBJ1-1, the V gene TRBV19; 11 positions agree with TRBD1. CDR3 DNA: TGTGCCAGCATTGGACAGGGGGCGCGGAGGACTGAAGCTTTCTTT. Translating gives CASIGQGARRTEAFF.